These 20 T cell receptor beta chains were all obtained from the same sample, sequenced in a study of CD8 T cells in Susac syndrome. RNA in amounts of about 0.5 to 1 ug was reverse transcribed with random hexamers. MiXCR, applied by TCRdb to the immunoSEQ multiplex PCR reads, yields one record per CDR3 protein. The sample includes roughly 150,000 distinct CDR3 sequences, about 94% seen only once; the top ten take 0.21%. Sequences were obtained from CD8+ T cells from PBMCs. Receptors originate from a human donor with multiple sclerosis.

The chain links TRBV28 to TRBJ2-3; no definite D call. The CDR3 totals 14 residues. V gave up 7 bases and J gave up 1 base, with 12 bases separating them. The germline V gene has CDR1 MDHEN and CDR2 SYDVKM. The DNA for the CDR3 is TGTGCCAGCACCGCTAGTCGGGGCACAGATACGCAGTATTTT. It codes for CASTASRGTDTQYF.

The gene calls are TRBV6-2 or TRBV6-3 and TRBJ2-3; 7 nucleotides align to TRBD2. CDR1 and CDR2 from the germline V gene are MNHEY and SVGEGT. The junction had 18 bases not matched to a gene; V was cut back by 3 bases and J by 3 bases. The CDR3 is 19 residues long. CDR3 loop: CASSYPSRNGGMGTDTQYF. The CDR3 nucleotides are TGTGCCAGCAGTTATCCCTCTCGTAACGGGGGGATGGGAACAGATACGCAGTATTTT.

V usage is TRBV29-1 and J usage is TRBJ2-7, with 7 bases aligning to TRBD1. This CDR3 spans 15 amino acids. Germline V CDR1 and CDR2: SQVTM, ANQGSEA. Trimming took 7 bases from V and 5 from J; bases not matched to a gene: 17. CDR3 in amino acids: CSAGRLTGKTHEQYF. CDR3 DNA: TGCAGCGCTGGACGATTGACAGGGAAAACCCACGAGCAGTACTTC.

This chain links TRBV11-2 with TRBJ1-5, with D perhaps TRBD1 (5 bases). This CDR3 has 13 amino acids. V dropped 5 bases and J dropped 5 bases, with 10 bases sitting between them. Looked up from germline, CDR1 is SGHAT and CDR2 is FQNNGV. The DNA of the CDR3 is TGTGCCAGCAGCCCGACAGAATATCAGCCCCAGCATTTT. Encoded protein: CASSPTEYQPQHF. Filled out from reference TRBV11-2 and TRBJ1-5, the complete variable domain reads EAGVAQSPRYKIIEKRQSVAFWCNPISGHATLYWYQQILGQGPKLLIQFQNNGVVDDSQLPKDRFSAERLKGVDSTLKIQPAKLEDSAVYLCASSPTEYQPQHFGDGTRLSIL.

The table lists this clonotype with a few counts. V is TRBV7-2 and J is TRBJ2-3, with TRBD2 matching over 9 bases. With V trimmed by 5 bases and J by 0 bases, 3 bases remained unmatched. The germline gives CDR1 SGHTA, CDR2 FQGNSA. The CDR3 runs 15 residues. In DNA, the CDR3 is TGTGCCAGCAGCGTCCTAGCGGGGAGCACAGATACGCAGTATTTT. It encodes CASSVLAGSTDTQYF.

This chain joins TRBV7-9 and TRBJ2-5; a weak D match, TRBD2 (6 bases). This CDR3 is built from 15 residues. Germline lookup yields CDR1 SEHNR and CDR2 FQNEAQ (reference sequence). Trimming removed 0 bases at V and 2 bases at J, with 10 bases between. The CDR3 DNA is TGTGCCAGCAGCTTAGCCGGGACTCCACAAGAGACCCAGTACTTC. As protein: CASSLAGTPQETQYF.

The chain combines TRBV15 with TRBJ1-2; D might be TRBD1 (6 bases). The germline V gene encodes CDR1 LNHNV and CDR2 YYDKDF (reference sequence). This CDR3 has 16 residues. V was cut by 0 bases and J by 0 bases, with 11 bases left in between. Here the CDR3 DNA reads TGTGCCACCAGCAGAGATTGGACAGCTTCTAACTATGGCTACACCTTC. The encoded protein is CATSRDWTASNYGYTF. Filled out from reference TRBV15 and TRBJ1-2, the complete variable domain reads DAMVIQNPRYQVTQFGKPVTLSCSQTLNHNVMYWYQQKSSQAPKLLFHYYDKDFNNEADTPDNFQSRRPNTSFCFLDIRSPGLGDTAMYLCATSRDWTASNYGYTFGSGTRLTVV.

The gene calls are TRBV9 and TRBJ1-6; 9 bases agree with TRBD1. The CDR3 loop spans 17 amino acids. Germline lookup yields CDR1 SGDLS and CDR2 YYNGEE. Trimming at V came to 4 bases and at J to 7 bases, leaving 12 bases not matched to a gene. The CDR3 coding sequence is TGTGCCAGCAGCCCAGTCCCGGGACAGGGACACAATTCACCCCTCCACTTT. Encoded protein: CASSPVPGQGHNSPLHF.

The V gene is TRBV12-3 or TRBV12-4, the J gene TRBJ1-1; D is unclear. Between the trimmed V and J ends, which lost 4 bases and 8 bases, there was a span of 8 bases. This CDR3 has 11 residues. CDR3 sequence: CASSWTGEAFF. The CDR3 DNA reads TGTGCCAGCAGTTGGACCGGAGAAGCTTTCTTT.

J is TRBJ2-2 and V is TRBV6-5, with D possibly being TRBD1 or TRBD2 (6 bases each). The CDR3 totals 17 residues. Between the trimmed V and J ends, which lost 2 bases and 4 bases, there was a span of 17 bases. Germline assignment: CDR1 MNHEY and CDR2 SVGAGI. The CDR3: CASSYPPGAIGTGELFF. Here the CDR3 DNA reads TGTGCCAGCAGTTACCCCCCGGGGGCAATTGGCACCGGGGAGCTGTTTTTT.

This chain connects TRBV20-1 to TRBJ1-1, with D possibly TRBD1 on 6 matching bases. Trimming pared 0 bases from V and 0 bases from J, leaving 14 bases between. This CDR3 spans 16 amino acids. The germline CDR1 and CDR2 sequences are DFQATT and SNEGSKA (reference sequence). The CDR3: CSARDAPTGLNTEAFF. CDR3 nucleotide sequence: TGCAGTGCTAGAGATGCCCCGACAGGTCTGAACACTGAAGCTTTCTTT.

V is TRBV2 and J is TRBJ2-1; D gene ambiguous. Germline values: CDR1 SNHLY, CDR2 FYNNEI. The germline V and J ends were trimmed by 2 bases and 15 bases, with 2 bases remaining between them. This CDR3 is built from 8 residues. Here the CDR3 DNA reads TGTGCCAGCAGTGAACGGTTCTTC. Its protein product is CASSERFF.

The CDR3 region has the DNA TGCGCCAGCAGCCCTGGAGGACAGGGGAAATATGGCTACACCTTC. Translation gives CASSPGGQGKYGYTF. The chain combines TRBV5-1 with TRBJ1-2; 9 bases match TRBD1. Germline CDR1 is SGHRS and CDR2 is YFSETQ. CDR3 length: 15 amino acids. V shed 4 bases and J 5 bases; nucleotides not matched to a gene: 9. The full variable domain, rest sourced from reference TRBV5-1 and TRBJ1-2, is KAGVTQTPRYLIKTRGQQVTLSCSPISGHRSVSWYQQTPGQGLQFLFEYFSETQRNKGNFPGRFSGRQFSNSRSEMNVSTLELGDSALYLCASSPGGQGKYGYTFGSGTRLTVV.

CDR3 region: CASSQEFRGDEQFF. The DNA for the CDR3 is TGCGCCAGCAGCCAAGAGTTTCGTGGCGATGAGCAGTTCTTC. The chain has TRBV4-1 and TRBJ2-1; D not certain. Germline loops: CDR1 MGHRA, CDR2 YSYEKL. V lost 0 bases to trimming and J lost 8 bases, with 11 bases between them. The CDR3 has 14 amino acids.

This chain joins TRBV7-9 and TRBJ1-2; no clear D. The CDR3 totals 15 residues. Trimming removed 5 bases from V and 3 bases from J, with 16 bases in between. CDR1 SEHNR and CDR2 FQNEAQ come from the germline V gene (reference sequence). CDR3 residues: CASSLSAAWDYGYTF. The CDR3 nucleotides are TGTGCCAGCAGCCTCAGTGCGGCTTGGGACTATGGCTACACCTTC.

This clonotype was recorded only once. The rearrangement links TRBV7-9 to TRBJ1-1; D not certain. In germline, CDR1 is SEHNR, CDR2 FQNEAQ (reference sequence). V dropped 0 bases and J dropped 6 bases, with 8 bases sitting between them. The CDR3 runs to 13 residues. The CDR3 DNA reads TGTGCCAGCAGCTTAGCGGCTTACGCTGAAGCTTTCTTT. It specifies CASSLAAYAEAFF.

The rearrangement uses TRBV20-1 and TRBJ2-1; D gene unclear. The CDR3 contains 15 residues. Germline CDR1 and CDR2: DFQATT and SNEGSKA (reference sequence). The V end was cut by 0 bases, the J end by 6 bases, with 15 bases between. This chain's CDR3 is CSARDGRVGSNEQFF. CDR3 DNA: TGCAGTGCTAGAGATGGCCGGGTAGGGTCCAATGAGCAGTTCTTC.

V usage is TRBV12-3 or TRBV12-4 and J usage is TRBJ1-1, with D possibly matching TRBD1 (5 bases). V was shortened by 3 bases and J by 4 bases, with 9 bases between the two germline ends. The CDR3 consists of 13 residues. CDR3 protein: CASSLSRATEAFF. In DNA form, the CDR3 reads TGTGCCAGCAGTTTGAGCAGGGCCACTGAAGCTTTCTTT.

This clonotype came up once. The chain combines TRBV7-2 with TRBJ2-7, with D possibly being TRBD1 (6 bases). V gave up 7 bases and J gave up 0 bases, with 19 bases separating them. The CDR3 is 16 amino acids. CDR1 is SGHTA, CDR2 FQGNSA, per germline. The CDR3 DNA follows: TGTGCCAGCAAACCAAGGCGGCAGGGGAGCTCCTACGAGCAGTACTTC. It yields the protein CASKPRRQGSSYEQYF.

The chain joins TRBV7-9 to TRBJ2-3, with a weak D call TRBD2 (6 bases). Germline assignment: CDR1 SEHNR and CDR2 FQNEAQ (reference sequence). The CDR3 has 13 amino acids. V lost 5 bases to trimming and J lost 5 bases, with 11 bases between them. CDR3: CASSPGEVDTQYF. Here the CDR3 DNA reads TGTGCCAGCAGCCCGGGGGAAGTAGATACGCAGTATTTT.